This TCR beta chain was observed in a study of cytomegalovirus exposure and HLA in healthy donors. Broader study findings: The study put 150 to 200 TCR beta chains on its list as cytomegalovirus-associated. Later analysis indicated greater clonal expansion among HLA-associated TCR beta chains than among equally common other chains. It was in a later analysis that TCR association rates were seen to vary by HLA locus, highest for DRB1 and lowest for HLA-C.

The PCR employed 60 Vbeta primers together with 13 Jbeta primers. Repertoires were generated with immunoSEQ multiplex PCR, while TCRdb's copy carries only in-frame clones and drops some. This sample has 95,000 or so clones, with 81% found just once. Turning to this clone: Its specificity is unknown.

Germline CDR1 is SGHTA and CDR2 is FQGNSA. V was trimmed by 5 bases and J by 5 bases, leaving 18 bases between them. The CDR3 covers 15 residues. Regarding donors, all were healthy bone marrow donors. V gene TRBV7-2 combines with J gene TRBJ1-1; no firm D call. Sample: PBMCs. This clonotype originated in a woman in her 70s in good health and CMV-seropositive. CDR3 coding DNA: TGTGCCAGCAGCAGAGCCAGCAGCCGAGGGACTGAAGCTTTCTTT. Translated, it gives CASSRASSRGTEAFF.